The text below deals with one TCR beta chain. The sample comes from a study of cytomegalovirus exposure and HLA in healthy donors. Primers: 60 Vbeta forward and 13 Jbeta reverse. Clones were read by immunoSEQ multiplex PCR, and TCRdb kept only the in-frame ones, dropping some. The sample holds 95,000 to 110,000 clones, 65% to 80% seen once. Sequencing was done on a sample of PBMCs. This TCR was sampled from a male donor in good health and CMV-seronegative.

The CDR3 reads CASSDSGQQSYEQYF. CDR3 bases: TGTGCCAGCAGCGATTCGGGACAGCAGTCGTACGAGCAGTACTTC. V and J are TRBV7-9 and TRBJ2-7; 7 nucleotides agree with TRBD1. The V gene end was trimmed by 5 bases and the J gene end by 4 bases; junction bases not matched to a gene: 11. CDR1 and CDR2 from the germline V gene are SEHNR and FQNEAQ (reference sequence). The CDR3 has 15 amino acids.